The 7 T cell receptor beta chains reported below all come from one sample, sequenced in a study of blood T cells in healthy people across ages. Combining a sample-barcoded 5' primer with a J-beta primer mix, a second PCR ran for roughly 7 to 12 cycles. TCRdb reprocessed the 5' RACE reads with MiXCR, giving one entry per CDR3 protein. The sample has approximately 810,000 distinct CDR3 sequences; 25% to 30% are singletons. Sequenced material: blood. Source of these receptors: a woman of 80 years or more in good health.

The J gene is TRBJ1-1, the V gene TRBV11-2, with D tentatively TRBD1 (5 bases). CDR3 length: 14 amino acids. The germline CDR1 and CDR2 sequences are SGHAT and FQNNGV. With 1 base removed from V and 7 bases from J, the gap between germline ends came to 13 bases. In DNA form, the CDR3 reads TGTGCCAGCAGCTTAGCCTCAACGGGGGGTGAAGCTTTCTTT. It codes for CASSLASTGGEAFF.

This clonotype was counted ten times or more. The rearrangement joins TRBV15 to TRBJ1-5; a weak D match, TRBD1 (5 bases). CDR1 is LNHNV, CDR2 YYDKDF, per germline (reference sequence). The ends were cut back, 0 bases at V and 6 bases at J, with 9 bases in the middle. CDR3 length: 14 residues. The CDR3 is CATSRDRVGQPQHF. The CDR3 DNA reads TGTGCCACCAGCAGAGACAGGGTCGGTCAGCCCCAGCATTTT.

The chain joins TRBV5-1 to TRBJ1-4, with a possible D match to TRBD1 (6 bases). Germline assignment: CDR1 SGHRS and CDR2 YFSETQ. The CDR3 extends over 15 amino acids. Trimming removed 1 base from V and 8 bases from J, with 15 bases in between. CDR3 sequence: CASSLSTGAGEKLFF. The CDR3 bases are TGCGCCAGCAGCTTGAGTACGGGGGCAGGAGAAAAACTGTTTTTT.

This clonotype was counted between two and nine times. This may stem from a read error, because a much larger clone lies one nucleotide away. V usage is TRBV20-1 and J usage is TRBJ2-7, with D possibly matching TRBD1 (5 bases). With 5 bases removed from V and 7 bases from J, the gap between germline ends came to 21 bases. Germline CDR1 DFQATT, CDR2 SNEGSKA (reference sequence). This CDR3 comprises 14 residues. The CDR3 DNA follows: TGCAGTGCTCGAATCGGCCAGGGAAGGGATGAGCAGTACTTC. This translates into CSARIGQGRDEQYF.

At least ten counts were recorded for this clonotype. V gene TRBV15 combines with J gene TRBJ2-7, with 8 bases that match TRBD1. From germline, CDR1 is LNHNV and CDR2 YYDKDF (reference sequence). This CDR3 contains 14 residues. After removal of 3 bases from V and 3 bases from J, the junction contained 4 bases not matched to a gene. DNA of the CDR3: TGTGCCACCAGCAGGGGCAGGGGGCTCTACGAGCAGTACTTC. Its translation is CATSRGRGLYEQYF.

This sequence joins TRBV7-2 and TRBJ1-3; D may be TRBD1 (6 bases). The V end lost 5 bases, the J end lost 0 bases, and 14 bases lay between the germline ends. The CDR3 has 16 amino acids. Germline CDR1 reads SGHTA; CDR2 reads FQGNSA. The CDR3 sequence is CASSTSGVLSGNTIYF. The DNA of the CDR3 is TGTGCCAGCAGCACATCAGGGGTCCTCTCTGGAAACACCATATATTTT.

At least ten counts were recorded for this clonotype. The gene calls are TRBV12-3 or TRBV12-4 and TRBJ1-6; tentative D call: TRBD1 (6 bases). The CDR3 extends over 14 amino acids. V gave up 3 bases and J gave up 7 bases, with 10 bases separating them. The CDR3 region is CASSFGQKNSPLHF. The CDR3 bases are TGTGCCAGCAGTTTTGGACAGAAGAATTCACCCCTCCACTTT.